This TCR beta chain derives from a study of CD4 T cells in relation to SARS-CoV-2 and coronaviruses. Across the study: Controls used an HIV-1 Nef peptide pool or no peptide. The HLA restriction of the shared crossreactive spike epitopes was mapped. Overall study results and limits: In 55% to 75% of donors, memory CD4+ clonotypes crossrecognized SARS-CoV-2 and at least one common cold coronavirus spike.

TCRdb's table, derived via immunoSEQ multiplex PCR, lists solely in-frame clones and lacks some. The sample contains 15,000 to 20,000 clones, 70% to 75% of which appear only once. Of note for this clone: Its antigen is not known.

The V end lost 7 bases, the J end lost 6 bases, and 13 bases lay between the germline ends. CDR3 length: 14 amino acids. CDR1 and CDR2 from the germline V gene are MNHNY and SVGAGI (reference sequence). The unexposed donors gave CD4+ T cells in about 2010-2019, prior to COVID-19. The cells were cultured for about ten days before CD4+ T cells were isolated. Cells permitting, SARS-CoV-2 S/N and four cold-coronavirus spikes were tested on unexposed-donor CD4+ T cells. Input material: CD4+ T cells from PBMCs, cultured in vitro. This clonotype was sampled from a human donor in good health. The chain employs TRBV6-6 and TRBJ2-6; the D gene is possibly TRBD1 (6 bases). CDR3 in amino acids: CASNLQGEANVLTF. CDR3 bases: TGTGCCAGCAATCTACAGGGTGAGGCCAACGTCCTGACTTTC.